This passage covers 32 T cell receptor beta chains from one sample sequenced in a study of early T cells in non-severe SARS-CoV-2 infection. TCRdb redid the calling of the 5' RACE reads with MiXCR, one entry per CDR3 protein. The table has about 54,000 distinct CDR3 sequences, roughly 8% seen once. Sequenced material: whole blood, taken at baseline. The source of these receptors is an adult who was a healthcare worker with PCR-confirmed SARS-CoV-2 infection or an uninfected control (not recorded which).

The CDR3 bases are TGTGCCAGCAGCCAAGGTAACCGGGACAGGTCCACCTACGAGCAGTACTTC. This gives the protein CASSQGNRDRSTYEQYF. The gene calls are TRBV4-2 and TRBJ2-7, with TRBD1 identical over 8 bases. Losses at the gene ends were 1 base for V and 2 bases for J; bases not matched to a gene: 10. In germline, CDR1 is LGHNA, CDR2 YNFKEQ. The CDR3 sequence is 17 residues long.

This chain connects TRBV7-9 to TRBJ1-5, with D unclear. The CDR3 contains 12 residues. Germline V CDR1 and CDR2: SEHNR, FQNEAQ (reference sequence). V was trimmed by 3 bases and J by 6 bases, leaving 6 bases between them. DNA of the CDR3: TGTGCCAGCAGCTTGAACACTCAGCCCCAGCATTTT. Protein: CASSLNTQPQHF.

The J gene is TRBJ2-7, the V gene TRBV3-1; D remains ambiguous. This CDR3 spans 12 amino acids. Germline CDR1 and CDR2: LGHDT and YNNKEL (reference sequence). Trimming stripped 1 base from V and 3 bases from J, with 4 bases between. The CDR3 sequence is CASSQVVYEQYF. DNA of the CDR3: TGTGCCAGCAGCCAAGTAGTCTACGAGCAGTACTTC.

This clonotype was recorded at least ten times. The chain has TRBV7-2 and TRBJ2-3, with a tentative D call TRBD1 (6 bases). The CDR3 has 15 residues. The germline V gene encodes CDR1 SGHTA and CDR2 FQGNSA. The V end was cut by 5 bases, the J end by 2 bases, with 14 bases between. The CDR3 loop reads CASSQWAGATDTQYF. In DNA form, the CDR3 reads TGTGCCAGCAGCCAGTGGGCAGGGGCCACAGATACGCAGTATTTT.

This clonotype was picked up a small number of times. The chain is built from TRBV6-6 and TRBJ2-5; no definite D call. Germline values: CDR1 MNHNY, CDR2 SVGAGI (reference sequence). The CDR3 extends over 14 amino acids. V lost 0 bases, J lost 1 base, and 6 bases lay in between. CDR3 region: CASSYSPGQETQYF. The CDR3 DNA reads TGTGCCAGCAGTTACTCTCCAGGCCAAGAGACCCAGTACTTC.

This chain links TRBV5-4 with TRBJ2-7, with TRBD1 matching over 11 bases. With V trimmed by 3 bases and J by 1 base, 3 bases remained unmatched. Germline V CDR1 and CDR2: SGHNT, YYREEE (reference sequence). There are 15 residues in the CDR3. Here the CDR3 DNA reads TGTGCCAGCAGCTCCGGACAGGGGGCATCCTACGAGCAGTACTTC. It specifies CASSSGQGASYEQYF.

This clonotype was seen repeatedly, ten times or more. The chain carries TRBV30 and TRBJ1-5, with D possibly being TRBD1 (5 bases). Germline CDR1 reads GTSNPN; CDR2 reads SVGIG (reference sequence). V lost 3 bases and J 1 base, leaving 13 bases between the germline ends. This CDR3 has 15 residues. CDR3 residues: CAWSEETASNQPQHF. CDR3 DNA sequence: TGTGCCTGGAGCGAGGAGACAGCCAGCAATCAGCCCCAGCATTTT.

This clonotype was observed many times. The chain recombines TRBV6-4 with TRBJ2-3; 10 nucleotides agree with TRBD2. Looked up from germline, CDR1 is MRHNA and CDR2 is SNTAGT. The CDR3 is 15 amino acids. V trimming: 3 bases; J trimming: 7 bases; junction bases outside the gene matches: 7. The CDR3 coding sequence is TGTGCCAGCAGTGATGGCGCTAGCGGGAGTCATACGCAGTATTTT. Protein: CASSDGASGSHTQYF.

This clonotype was found a few times. The chain joins TRBV7-3 to TRBJ2-2; D uncertain. The CDR3 sequence is 13 residues long. Germline values: CDR1 SGHTA, CDR2 FQGTGA. Trimming pared 1 base from V and 6 bases from J, leaving 6 bases between. The CDR3, as DNA: TGTGCCAGCAGCTTAAAGGCGGCCGGGGAGCTGTTTTTT. It is translated as CASSLKAAGELFF.

The chain employs TRBV5-1 and TRBJ2-7; D gene unclear. V lost 3 bases and J 3 bases, leaving 16 bases between the germline ends. CDR1 is SGHRS, CDR2 YFSETQ, per germline. The CDR3 length is 15 residues. The DNA of the CDR3 is TGCGCCAGCAGCTCAGACTCTTCTGGGGTCTACGAGCAGTACTTC. This encodes CASSSDSSGVYEQYF.

The DNA for the CDR3 is TGCGCCAGCACCACGCAGACAGGGGATTCACCCCTCCACTTT. It encodes CASTTQTGDSPLHF. The gene calls are TRBV5-1 and TRBJ1-6, with 8 bases fitting TRBD1. The V gene's germline CDR1 is SGHRS and CDR2 YFSETQ. The CDR3 extends over 14 amino acids. J gave up 8 bases and V 6 bases, and 7 bases lay outside the gene matches.

This sequence joins TRBV29-1 and TRBJ1-1; TRBD1 agrees at 8 bases. This CDR3 has 16 residues. V lost 2 bases to trimming and J lost 4 bases; unmatched junction nucleotides: 12. The germline gives CDR1 SQVTM, CDR2 ANQGSEA. CDR3 region: CSVERQGAFDGTEAFF. CDR3 nucleotides: TGCAGCGTTGAAAGGCAGGGGGCGTTCGATGGCACTGAAGCTTTCTTT.

This clonotype was seen at least ten times. This chain uses TRBV5-8 with TRBJ1-5; D is perhaps TRBD1 (6 bases). CDR1 and CDR2 (germline): SGHTS, YDEGEE. There are 15 residues in the CDR3. The V gene lost 4 bases and the J gene lost 2 bases, with 13 bases spanning the gap. The CDR3 region has the DNA TGTGCCAGCAGCGGCAGGGGTGTAGGCAATCAGCCCCAGCATTTT. Translated, it gives CASSGRGVGNQPQHF.

In regard to this clonotype: This sequence may be a read error, since a much larger clone differs from it by one base. V and J are TRBV13 and TRBJ2-2; D uncertain. This CDR3 contains 14 residues. V lost 3 bases, J lost 2 bases, and 7 bases lay in between. Germline V gene sequence: CDR1 PRHDT, CDR2 FYEKMQ (reference sequence). The CDR3: CASSFGSNTGELFF. DNA for the CDR3: TGTGCCAGCAGCTTTGGGTCTAACACCGGGGAGCTGTTTTTT.

The sample holds a few counts of this clonotype. The chain has TRBV2 and TRBJ2-2; 7 nucleotides agree with TRBD1. This CDR3 is 16 amino acids long. V shed 4 bases and J 0 bases; nucleotides not matched to a gene: 5. Germline lookup yields CDR1 SNHLY and CDR2 FYNNEI. As DNA, the CDR3 is TGTGCCAGCAGTGTGTCCGGGACAGCGAACACCGGGGAGCTGTTTTTT. Translating it yields CASSVSGTANTGELFF.

This clonotype was detected ten times or more. CDR3 nucleotide sequence: TGCGCCAGCAGCCAGGGACTAGCGTCTTACACAGATACGCAGTATTTT. Encoded protein: CASSQGLASYTDTQYF. The rearrangement uses TRBV4-3 and TRBJ2-3; 10 nucleotides align to TRBD2. The junction had 5 bases not matched to a gene; V was cut back by 3 bases and J by 2 bases. Germline V gene data show CDR1 as LGHNA and CDR2 as YSLEER. This CDR3 has 16 residues.

This clonotype turned up a few times. V is TRBV6-2 or TRBV6-3 and J is TRBJ2-7, with 7 bases aligning to TRBD2. CDR1 is MNHEY and CDR2 is SVGEGT in the germline V gene. With 4 bases clipped from V and 3 bases from J, the junction kept 0 bases outside the gene matches. The CDR3 is 12 residues long. CDR3 in amino acids: CASSWEGYEQYF. The CDR3 nucleotides are TGTGCCAGCAGTTGGGAGGGCTACGAGCAGTACTTC.

This clonotype was picked up a small number of times. V usage is TRBV5-6 and J usage is TRBJ2-1, with D perhaps TRBD1 (7 bases). V was trimmed by 1 base and J by 6 bases, leaving 14 bases between them. This CDR3 contains 15 residues. In germline, CDR1 is SGHDT, CDR2 YYEEEE. The CDR3 spells CASSLRRGRANEQFF. Written as DNA, the CDR3 is TGTGCCAGCAGCTTGCGGAGGGGGCGCGCCAATGAGCAGTTCTTC.

This clonotype was found many times. The chain employs TRBV28 and TRBJ1-2; a possible D gene is TRBD1 (5 bases). V was pared by 3 bases and J by 1 base, with 12 bases between. The CDR3 covers 15 residues. CDR1 is MDHEN and CDR2 is SYDVKM in the germline V gene. DNA of the CDR3: TGTGCCAGCAGTTTCTTAGCAGGGAGTAACTATGGCTACACCTTC. Encoded protein: CASSFLAGSNYGYTF.

The rearrangement joins TRBV28 to TRBJ1-2; 10 bases agree with TRBD1. This CDR3 contains 12 residues. Trimming at V came to 6 bases and at J to 6 bases, leaving 1 base not matched to a gene. Germline CDR1 reads MDHEN; CDR2 reads SYDVKM. The CDR3: CASRDRGHGYTF. CDR3 DNA: TGTGCCAGCAGAGACAGGGGGCATGGCTACACCTTC.

This clonotype showed up many times. The chain carries TRBV10-2 and TRBJ2-7; 7 nucleotides match TRBD2. Germline CDR1 and CDR2: WSHSY and SAAADI. This CDR3 contains 14 residues. The ends lost 7 bases at V and 3 bases at J; junction bases unmatched: 9. CDR3 DNA sequence: TGCGCCAGCACTCTCGCACTAGCGATCTACGAGCAGTACTTC. As protein: CASTLALAIYEQYF.

In its sample, this clonotype was seen a few times. The chain combines TRBV12-3 or TRBV12-4 with TRBJ2-7; 9 bases are a match to TRBD1. Trimming cost V 5 bases and J 2 bases; bases outside gene matches: 4. The CDR3 extends over 14 amino acids. Here the CDR3 reads CASSPRTGAYEQYF. The CDR3 DNA follows: TGTGCCAGCAGTCCCCGGACAGGGGCCTACGAGCAGTACTTC.

In its sample, this clonotype was seen many times. The rearrangement links TRBV11-3 to TRBJ2-1; weak D call: TRBD2 (6 bases). The CDR3 length is 13 residues. The V gene lost 5 bases and the J gene lost 4 bases, with 9 bases spanning the gap. CDR1 and CDR2 (germline): SGHNT, YENEEA. The CDR3 nucleotides read TGTGCCAGCAGCCCGGGACTTTACAATGAGCAGTTCTTC. Its translation: CASSPGLYNEQFF. Full variable domain (outside the CDR3, taken from reference TRBV11-3 and TRBJ2-1): EAGVVQSPRYKIIEKKQPVAFWCNPISGHNTLYWYLQNLGQGPELLIRYENEEAVDDSQLPKDRFSAERLKGVDSTLKIQPAELGDSAVYLCASSPGLYNEQFFGPGTRLTVL.

A few counts support this clonotype. The rearrangement links TRBV6-5 to TRBJ2-7; 13 nucleotides align to TRBD2. Losses at the gene ends were 3 bases for V and 5 bases for J; bases not matched to a gene: 4. CDR3 length equals 15 residues. Germline CDR1 is MNHEY and CDR2 is SVGAGI. The CDR3 spells CASSYGLAGVDEQYF. CDR3 coding DNA: TGTGCCAGCAGTTATGGACTAGCGGGAGTTGACGAGCAGTACTTC.

This clonotype was counted between two and nine times. This rearrangement joins TRBV11-2 to TRBJ2-5; D may be TRBD1 or TRBD2 (5 bases each). CDR1 is SGHAT, CDR2 FQNNGV, per germline. The V end lost 0 bases, the J end lost 4 bases, and 21 bases lay between the germline ends. The CDR3 has 18 residues. The CDR3 reads CASSLEPPAVAGTETQYF. The CDR3 DNA is TGTGCCAGCAGCTTAGAACCCCCCGCCGTGGCAGGGACAGAGACCCAGTACTTC.

There are many counts of this clonotype. This chain connects TRBV7-6 to TRBJ2-7; the D is unclear. The V gene lost 0 bases and the J gene lost 1 base, with 28 bases spanning the gap. The CDR3 covers 21 residues. Germline-derived CDR1 and CDR2 are SGHVS and FNYEAQ. The CDR3 loop reads CASSLALMFLFAPIGSYEQYF. Here the CDR3 DNA reads TGTGCCAGCAGCTTAGCGCTCATGTTCCTCTTCGCCCCGATCGGGTCCTACGAGCAGTACTTC.

This clonotype was detected many times. The chain recombines TRBV11-2 with TRBJ2-1; 8 bases align to TRBD1. V trimming: 2 bases; J trimming: 9 bases; junction bases outside the gene matches: 12. From germline, CDR1 is SGHAT and CDR2 FQNNGV. The CDR3 extends over 16 amino acids. CDR3 in DNA: TGTGCCAGCAGCTTAAGTAGGGCAGGGGGCCAGGGTGAGCAGTTCTTC. This sequence encodes CASSLSRAGGQGEQFF.

In this sample, this clonotype turned up a few times. CDR3 sequence reads: CASTPDGLTYNEQFF. As DNA, the CDR3 is TGTGCCAGTACCCCGGATGGTTTGACCTACAATGAGCAGTTCTTC. The chain recombines TRBV19 with TRBJ2-1; D gene ambiguous. The CDR3 totals 15 residues. Germline V CDR1 and CDR2: LNHDA, SQIVND (reference sequence). V was shortened by 7 bases and J by 2 bases, with 15 bases between the two germline ends.

The rearrangement joins TRBV9 to TRBJ1-3, with D uncertain. The germline V gene has CDR1 SGDLS and CDR2 YYNGEE. Trimming shortened V by 3 bases and J by 4 bases, and 14 bases separated the two germline ends. The CDR3 is 15 residues long. The DNA of the CDR3 is TGTGCCAGCAGCGGGTCCGTAGGTTTCGGAAACACCATATATTTT. Its translation: CASSGSVGFGNTIYF.

This clonotype was found many times. CDR3 nucleotides: TGTGCCAGCAGCTTAGTAGGCGGACCTTATGGCTACACCTTC. Translation gives CASSLVGGPYGYTF. The chain uses TRBV7-8 and TRBJ1-2; D gene unclear. Deletions cut 1 base from V and 5 bases from J, with 11 bases between. The CDR3 sequence is 14 residues long. Germline V gene sequence: CDR1 SGHVS, CDR2 FQNEAQ.

In this sample, this clonotype turned up a few times. The chain joins TRBV16 to TRBJ2-1, with 7 nucleotides matching TRBD1. CDR1 is KGHSY, CDR2 FQNENV, per germline. V shed 2 bases and J 8 bases; nucleotides not matched to a gene: 6. The CDR3 is made up of 14 amino acids. CDR3 loop: CASSQHRGSDEQFF. CDR3 sequence (DNA): TGTGCCAGCAGCCAACACAGGGGATCGGATGAGCAGTTCTTC. The variable domain in full, completed from reference TRBV16 and TRBJ2-1, reads GEEVAQTPKHLVRGEGQKAKLYCAPIKGHSYVFWYQQVLKNEFKFLISFQNENVFDETGMPKERFSAKCLPNSPCSLEIQATKLEDSAVYFCASSQHRGSDEQFFGPGTRLTVL.

The gene calls are TRBV4-1 and TRBJ1-3; D not resolved. CDR1 is MGHRA and CDR2 is YSYEKL in the germline V gene. With 3 bases removed from V and 0 bases from J, the gap between germline ends came to 12 bases. CDR3 length equals 16 residues. CDR3 protein: CASSQAPKSSGNTIYF. In DNA, the CDR3 is TGCGCCAGCAGCCAGGCCCCCAAGAGCTCTGGAAACACCATATATTTT.